Following are 18 T cell receptor beta chains from one sample sequenced in a study of cytomegalovirus exposure and HLA in healthy donors (TCRdb year 2017). The library was produced with the immunoSEQ multiplex PCR assay. The multiplex PCR relied on a mix of 60 forward primers for TCR Vbeta segments and 13 reverse primers for TCR Jbeta segments. TCRdb provides this immuneACCESS table in a form limited to in-frame rearrangements. Some clones are lacking; in checked studies, under half of them reflect an unresolved V gene, and why the rest are absent is not known. A total of fewer than 200,000 clones appear in this sample, approximately 80% of them only once. About 0.5% of the sample is held by the ten biggest clonotypes. The sample consisted of PBMCs. The receptor source for this set is a woman between 45 and 65 years old in good health and CMV-seronegative.

The CDR3 is CASSWTGVTKETQYF. The DNA for the CDR3 is TGCGCCAGCAGCTGGACGGGGGTGACCAAAGAGACCCAGTACTTC. The chain uses TRBV5-1 and TRBJ2-5, with D possibly TRBD2 on 6 matching bases. Trimming removed 3 bases from V and 3 bases from J, with 15 bases in between. The CDR3 runs 15 residues. Germline V CDR1 and CDR2: SGHRS, YFSETQ.

The rearrangement uses TRBV28 and TRBJ1-4; weak D call: TRBD1 (5 bases). The V and J ends lost 5 bases and 6 bases respectively, with 7 bases between them. The CDR3 is 12 residues long. The germline CDR1 and CDR2 sequences are MDHEN and SYDVKM. The DNA for the CDR3 is TGTGCCAGCAGTCAGACAGATGAAAAACTGTTTTTT. Encoded protein: CASSQTDEKLFF. Full variable domain (outside the CDR3, taken from reference TRBV28 and TRBJ1-4): DVKVTQSSRYLVKRTGEKVFLECVQDMDHENMFWYRQDPGLGLRLIYFSYDVKMKEKGDIPEGYSVSREKKERFSLILESASTNQTSMYLCASSQTDEKLFFGSGTQLSVL.

This clone was picked up a small number of times. The chain carries TRBV27 and TRBJ1-2; 9 positions agree with TRBD1. Trimming removed 5 bases from V and 4 bases from J; junction bases left unmatched: 5. This CDR3 comprises 14 residues. Germline V lookup: CDR1 MNHEY, CDR2 SMNVEV (reference sequence). The CDR3 bases are TGTGCCAGCAGTCAGGACAGGGGTCTCTATGGCTACACCTTC. It encodes CASSQDRGLYGYTF.

This clone was counted only a few times. The same CDR3 is also encoded by other DNA sequences in this sample. This sequence joins TRBV28 and TRBJ2-7, with D perhaps matching TRBD2 (5 bases). Trimming left V 2 bases short and J 0 bases short, with 8 bases between. This CDR3 contains 14 residues. Germline V lookup: CDR1 MDHEN, CDR2 SYDVKM. Here the CDR3 reads CASSLSGSSYEQYF. In nucleotides, the CDR3 is TGTGCCAGCAGTTTAAGCGGATCCTCCTACGAGCAGTACTTC.

This clone was seen a few times. V is TRBV28 and J is TRBJ1-5; D gene uncertain. The V end was cut by 1 base, the J end by 7 bases, with 17 bases between. CDR1 is MDHEN and CDR2 is SYDVKM in the germline V gene. This CDR3 spans 16 amino acids. Here the CDR3 reads CASSLFSMTLSQPQHF. Here the CDR3 DNA reads TGTGCCAGCAGTTTATTTAGCATGACTCTATCCCAGCCCCAGCATTTT. Full variable domain (rest looked up from reference TRBV28 and TRBJ1-5): DVKVTQSSRYLVKRTGEKVFLECVQDMDHENMFWYRQDPGLGLRLIYFSYDVKMKEKGDIPEGYSVSREKKERFSLILESASTNQTSMYLCASSLFSMTLSQPQHFGDGTRLSIL.

The J gene is TRBJ1-3, the V gene TRBV2; the D is unclear. CDR1 and CDR2 from the germline V gene are SNHLY and FYNNEI. The CDR3 totals 15 residues. V lost 4 bases and J 2 bases, leaving 12 bases between the germline ends. CDR3 protein: CASSVEVTAGNTIYF. The CDR3 bases are TGTGCCAGCAGTGTGGAGGTGACCGCTGGAAACACCATATATTTT.

The genes are TRBV15 and TRBJ2-3; 9 bases agree with TRBD2. The ends lost 1 base at V and 2 bases at J; junction bases unmatched: 7. CDR1 and CDR2 (germline): LNHNV, YYDKDF (reference sequence). The CDR3 extends over 17 amino acids. The CDR3 is CATSRGGGGPTTDTQYF. The CDR3 coding sequence is TGTGCCACCAGCAGAGGCGGGGGGGGTCCGACCACAGATACGCAGTATTTT.

The chain uses TRBV10-3 and TRBJ2-3, with TRBD2 identical over 9 bases. The CDR3 spans 18 residues. CDR1 ENHRY and CDR2 SYGVKD come from the germline V gene. Trimming removed 1 base from V and 1 base from J; junction bases left unmatched: 9. The CDR3 region is CAISEFVRGGPGTDTQYF. CDR3 nucleotide sequence: TGTGCCATCAGTGAGTTTGTGCGGGGGGGCCCCGGCACAGATACGCAGTATTTT.

V and J are TRBV2 and TRBJ2-5; 10 positions match TRBD2. Germline lookup yields CDR1 SNHLY and CDR2 FYNNEI. After removal of 5 bases from V and 4 bases from J, the junction contained 7 bases not matched to a gene. The CDR3 spans 15 residues. The CDR3 DNA sequence: TGTGCCAGCAGTAACTTTGGACTAGCGGCAGAGACCCAGTACTTC. This gives the protein CASSNFGLAAETQYF.

The genes are TRBV18 and TRBJ2-3, with TRBD2 matching over 14 bases. Germline trimming cut 2 bases from V and 2 bases from J; bases unmatched to any gene: 3. The CDR3 spans 17 residues. Germline V lookup: CDR1 KGHSH, CDR2 LQKENI. The CDR3 reads CASSPGLAGGITDTQYF. CDR3 in DNA: TGTGCCAGCTCACCAGGACTAGCGGGGGGAATCACAGATACGCAGTATTTT.

The chain has TRBV21-1 and TRBJ1-1; TRBD1, the D gene given by the table, was not confirmed from the DNA. TRBV21-1 has pseudogene status. This CDR3 contains 14 residues. Here the CDR3 reads CASSSPQQNTEAFF. Here the CDR3 DNA reads TGTGCCAGCAGCTCTCCACAGCAGAACACTGAAGCTTTCTTT.

The genes are TRBV28 and TRBJ1-4, with TRBD1 matching over 7 bases. The CDR3 loop spans 16 amino acids. Losses at the gene ends were 4 bases for V and 4 bases for J; bases not matched to a gene: 9. Germline CDR1 reads MDHEN; CDR2 reads SYDVKM. The CDR3: CASSSPRDSYNEKLFF. The CDR3 DNA reads TGTGCCAGCAGTTCACCTCGGGACAGTTATAATGAAAAACTGTTTTTT.

The gene calls are TRBV5-1 and TRBJ2-1, with no clear D. Germline V gene sequence: CDR1 SGHRS, CDR2 YFSETQ. This CDR3 spans 14 amino acids. The V end was cut by 0 bases, the J end by 5 bases, with 9 bases between. CDR3 DNA sequence: TGCGCCAGCAGCTTGGTTTCTAGTAACAATGAGCAGTTCTTC. This sequence encodes CASSLVSSNNEQFF.

This clone was counted only a few times. The chain joins TRBV11-2 to TRBJ2-7; D might be TRBD2 (7 bases). Trimming removed 5 bases from V and 5 bases from J, with 16 bases in between. The CDR3 totals 14 residues. Germline CDR1 is SGHAT and CDR2 is FQNNGV. The CDR3 here is CASSAPGGRDEQYF. The DNA for the CDR3 is TGTGCCAGCAGCGCTCCCGGGGGGCGGGACGAGCAGTACTTC.

This clone came up once. This sequence joins TRBV27 and TRBJ2-3; D call uncertain. The CDR3 loop spans 14 amino acids. The germline V and J ends were trimmed by 1 base and 2 bases, with 7 bases remaining between them. Germline V CDR1 and CDR2: MNHEY, SMNVEV (reference sequence). For the CDR3, the DNA is TGTGCCAGCAGTTTATGGGCTTTCACAGATACGCAGTATTTT. Amino acids: CASSLWAFTDTQYF.

The CDR3 is CASRVGDRSNEKLFF. In DNA form, the CDR3 reads TGTGCCAGTAGAGTAGGGGACAGGAGTAATGAAAAACTGTTTTTT. The V call is TRBV19, the J call TRBJ1-4, with TRBD1 matching over 8 bases. The CDR3 is 15 residues long. Germline V gene sequence: CDR1 LNHDA, CDR2 SQIVND (reference sequence). The V and J ends lost 6 bases and 4 bases, in that order; junction bases with no gene match: 7.

The V call is TRBV10-3, the J call TRBJ2-3, with D tentatively TRBD2 (7 bases). This CDR3 has 16 residues. Germline-derived CDR1 and CDR2 are ENHRY and SYGVKD. The V and J ends lost 5 bases and 1 base respectively, with 16 bases between them. CDR3 residues: CAISRGGGIGTDTQYF. The CDR3 bases are TGTGCCATCAGTAGGGGAGGGGGGATCGGCACAGATACGCAGTATTTT.

The chain uses TRBV7-2 and TRBJ2-3, with TRBD2 matching 8 bases. V was clipped by 1 base and J by 4 bases; unmatched bases: 1. The CDR3 sequence is 14 residues long. Germline values: CDR1 SGHTA, CDR2 FQGNSA. The CDR3 loop reads CASSLGAGADTQYF. The CDR3 DNA is TGTGCCAGCAGCTTAGGAGCGGGAGCAGATACGCAGTATTTT.